Below, one T cell receptor (beta chain) is given with its context. In the PCR, 60 Vbeta and 13 Jbeta primers were used. Sequencing used immunoSEQ multiplex PCR; TCRdb keeps in-frame clones, though not all of them. This table has 55,000 to 70,000 clones, almost 70% appearing once. The sample belongs to a study of cytomegalovirus exposure and HLA in healthy donors. The source material was PBMCs. This receptor was identified in a man aged 35-49 years in good health and CMV-seropositive.

CDR3 loop: CAWTPLTGRAYEQYF. CDR3 coding DNA: TGTGCCTGGACCCCACTAACAGGGCGTGCCTACGAGCAGTACTTC. The gene calls are TRBV30 and TRBJ2-7, with D possibly TRBD1 on 6 matching bases. CDR3 size: 15 residues. Looked up from germline, CDR1 is GTSNPN and CDR2 is SVGIG (reference sequence). Trimming removed 4 bases from V and 2 bases from J, with 18 bases in between.